The 17 T cell receptor beta chains reported below all come from one sample, sequenced in a study of shared T cell receptors in the human thymus. TCRdb's table, derived via immunoSEQ multiplex PCR, lists solely in-frame clones and lacks some. The sample includes over 450,000 clones, 78% of them seen just once. This sample also appeared in a second study, on human thymus T cells.

The sequencing input was thymocytes. These receptors came from a boy under three years old with a congenital heart defect.

The chain is built from TRBV7-2 and TRBJ1-5; 8 bases are a match to TRBD1. From germline, CDR1 is SGHTA and CDR2 FQGNSA. Losses at the gene ends were 1 base for V and 5 bases for J; bases not matched to a gene: 7. The CDR3 runs 16 residues. DNA for the CDR3: TGTGCCAGCAGCTTAGATGGACAGGGAAGGGATCAGCCCCAGCATTTT. Its protein product is CASSLDGQGRDQPQHF.

This clone is a singleton in its sample. The J gene is TRBJ1-1, the V gene TRBV4-3, with D possibly matching TRBD1 (5 bases). The germline V gene encodes CDR1 LGHNA and CDR2 YSLEER. Trimming took off 0 bases at V and 1 base at J, with 15 bases between the two ends. There are 17 residues in the CDR3. This CDR3 reads CASSQEGSRAQNTEAFF. The DNA of the CDR3 is TGCGCCAGCAGCCAAGAAGGGTCCAGGGCGCAGAACACTGAAGCTTTCTTT.

The chain employs TRBV5-4 and TRBJ2-3; possible D gene TRBD2, 7 bases. V shed 7 bases and J shed 4 bases, with 16 bases lying between them. Germline CDR1 reads SGHNT; CDR2 reads YYREEE (reference sequence). The length of the CDR3 is 14 residues. CDR3 nucleotides: TGTGCCAGCTGGGGGGCGGGAGAATCAGATACGCAGTATTTT. As protein: CASWGAGESDTQYF.

This clone occurred once. V and J are TRBV19 and TRBJ1-4; D unclear. The CDR3 is made up of 15 amino acids. The germline CDR1 and CDR2 sequences are LNHDA and SQIVND (reference sequence). V lost 3 bases and J 3 bases, leaving 11 bases between the germline ends. The CDR3, as DNA: TGTGCCAGTAGTATCGGCGGGCTGTCTAATGAAAAACTGTTTTTT. Translating it yields CASSIGGLSNEKLFF.

The chain combines TRBV7-8 with TRBJ2-3; 13 positions match TRBD2. The V segment lost 4 bases and the J segment 5 bases; nucleotides outside the gene matches: 3. The V gene's germline CDR1 is SGHVS and CDR2 FQNEAQ. This CDR3 comprises 15 residues. This chain's CDR3 is CASSSWTSGRDTQYF. The CDR3 DNA is TGTGCCAGCAGCTCCTGGACTAGCGGGAGAGATACGCAGTATTTT.

The CDR3 reads CSVPFGTGRGYTF. The CDR3 bases are TGCAGCGTCCCTTTTGGGACAGGGAGAGGCTACACCTTC. V is TRBV29-1 and J is TRBJ1-2; 9 positions agree with TRBD1. In germline, CDR1 is SQVTM, CDR2 ANQGSEA. CDR3 length equals 13 residues. J was trimmed by 8 bases and V by 6 bases; bases with no gene match: 10.

V is TRBV10-3 and J is TRBJ2-7, with 8 bases aligning to TRBD1. CDR1 ENHRY and CDR2 SYGVKD come from the germline V gene. V lost 4 bases to trimming and J lost 5 bases; unmatched junction nucleotides: 1. This CDR3 spans 12 amino acids. CDR3 sequence (DNA): TGTGCCATCAGTGGACAGGGGAACGAGCAGTACTTC. It specifies CAISGQGNEQYF.

The gene calls are TRBV6-6 and TRBJ1-1; D is uncertain. Germline V CDR1 and CDR2: MNHNY, SVGAGI (reference sequence). Trimming removed 5 bases from V and 1 base from J, with 11 bases in between. This CDR3 has 14 amino acids. This CDR3 is CASSPLEENTEAFF. CDR3 DNA: TGTGCCAGCAGTCCCCTAGAGGAGAACACTGAAGCTTTCTTT.

This clone has just one count. The V gene is TRBV29-1, the J gene TRBJ1-1; perhaps TRBD1 as D (5 bases). The germline V gene has CDR1 SQVTM and CDR2 ANQGSEA. CDR3 length equals 13 residues. V lost 7 bases and J 3 bases, leaving 15 bases between the germline ends. Here the CDR3 reads CSGGWGGHTEAFF. The CDR3 DNA is TGCAGCGGAGGGTGGGGGGGACACACTGAAGCTTTCTTT.

The chain has TRBV6-1 and TRBJ2-7; D ambiguous. In germline, CDR1 is MNHNS, CDR2 SASEGT. V was pared by 4 bases and J by 0 bases, with 10 bases between. The CDR3 runs to 14 residues. CDR3 protein: CASSAGLISYEQYF. CDR3 coding DNA: TGTGCCAGCAGTGCGGGTCTGATCTCCTACGAGCAGTACTTC.

This chain joins TRBV6-1 and TRBJ1-2; tentatively, D is TRBD1 (5 bases). Germline V CDR1 and CDR2: MNHNS, SASEGT. V was cut by 8 bases and J by 1 base, with 17 bases left in between. This CDR3 is 15 amino acids long. The CDR3 loop is CASRGTGPHNYGYTF. The CDR3 nucleotides are TGTGCCAGCCGGGGGACCGGACCACATAACTATGGCTACACCTTC.

This rearrangement joins TRBV6-1 to TRBJ2-7; 8 nucleotides line up with TRBD1. Germline CDR1 reads MNHNS; CDR2 reads SASEGT. CDR3 length equals 14 residues. V shed 5 bases and J 6 bases; nucleotides not matched to a gene: 9. Here the CDR3 reads CASSTGQGNCEQYF. The CDR3 region has the DNA TGTGCCAGCAGTACCGGACAGGGAAATTGCGAGCAGTACTTC.

A few counts support this clone. Other DNA sequences of this sample code for an identical CDR3. The V gene is TRBV6-1, the J gene TRBJ2-7, with 9 bases lining up with TRBD1. The CDR3 length is 14 residues. Germline V lookup: CDR1 MNHNS, CDR2 SASEGT. The V and J ends lost 5 bases and 3 bases, in that order; junction bases with no gene match: 5. The CDR3 sequence: CASSSRDRDYEQYF. DNA of the CDR3: TGTGCCAGCAGTTCCCGGGACAGGGACTACGAGCAGTACTTC.

This clone appeared a single time. The chain has TRBV15 and TRBJ2-7, with D possibly matching TRBD2 (5 bases). This CDR3 is 19 amino acids long. Per the germline V gene, CDR1 is LNHNV and CDR2 is YYDKDF (reference sequence). Trimming took off 1 base at V and 2 bases at J, with 24 bases between the two ends. The CDR3 bases are TGTGCCACCAGCAGAGTTCCTGGACGGATAAAGTGGAGGCCCTACGAGCAGTACTTC. Encoded protein: CATSRVPGRIKWRPYEQYF.

This clone occurred a few times. The genes are TRBV9 and TRBJ1-1, with a possible D match to TRBD1 (5 bases). CDR1 SGDLS and CDR2 YYNGEE come from the germline V gene. Deletions cut 3 bases from V and 3 bases from J, with 33 bases between. The CDR3 is made up of 21 amino acids. CDR3 nucleotides: TGTGCCAGCAGCGGCGAGGTTCCGCCCACAGGTCTCTGGTGGGGGGACACTGAAGCTTTCTTT. This encodes CASSGEVPPTGLWWGDTEAFF.

V is TRBV5-5 and J is TRBJ1-2, with TRBD1 matching over 8 bases. J gave up 11 bases and V 4 bases, and 19 bases lay outside the gene matches. The CDR3 length is 16 residues. CDR1 and CDR2 from the germline V gene are SGHKS and YYEKEE (reference sequence). The CDR3 sequence is CASSVHRGEKWMWYTF. As DNA, the CDR3 is TGTGCCAGCAGCGTCCACAGGGGGGAGAAGTGGATGTGGTACACCTTC. The variable domain in full, with the rest retrieved from reference TRBV5-5 and TRBJ1-2, is DAGVTQSPTHLIKTRGQQVTLRCSPISGHKSVSWYQQVLGQGPQFIFQYYEKEERGRGNFPDRFSARQFPNYSSELNVNALLLGDSALYLCASSVHRGEKWMWYTFGSGTRLTVV.

The V and J genes are TRBV30 and TRBJ1-5, with 8 bases matching TRBD1. The CDR3 covers 16 residues. V shed 2 bases and J 8 bases; nucleotides not matched to a gene: 14. Germline values: CDR1 GTSNPN, CDR2 SVGIG (reference sequence). CDR3 nucleotides: TGTGCCTGGAGTAAACTTATCGGACAGGGAAAGGAGCCCCAGCATTTT. As protein: CAWSKLIGQGKEPQHF.